This T cell receptor (beta chain) was recovered during a study of radiation and T cells in renal cell carcinoma. This clone occurred once. Data came from immunoSEQ multiplex PCR; TCRdb stores just in-frame clones and leaves some out. The repertoire holds 150,000 to 160,000 clones, over 80% seen once, with over 10% in the top ten. Documented time point: blood 2 weeks post-SBRT. As to treatment: 15 Gy SBRT to primary tumor, nephrectomy 4 weeks later. Trimming removed 4 bases from V and 5 bases from J, with 15 bases in between. Germline V gene data show CDR1 as SGHRS and CDR2 as YFSETQ. The CDR3 consists of 14 residues.

The origin of this receptor is a woman in her 50s with renal cell carcinoma. V usage is TRBV5-1 and J usage is TRBJ2-5, with D tentatively TRBD1 (6 bases). The sequenced sample was blood, obtained from a patient whose treatment included radiotherapy and nephrectomy. The chain's CDR3 is CASSPRDTQETQYF. The CDR3, as DNA: TGCGCCAGCAGCCCCCGGGACACCCAGGAGACCCAGTACTTC.